One and the same sample provided the 19 T cell receptor beta chains below, sequenced in a study of blood T cell repertoires in COVID-19. The table came from immunoSEQ multiplex PCR; TCRdb's copy has only in-frame clones and leaves some out. The table lists more than 300,000 clones, more than 75% of them singletons, with around 9.3% in the top ten. Sequenced sample: PBMCs or T cells enriched from blood (not recorded which). Receptors were obtained from a woman aged 18-29 years who had recovered from COVID-19.

V usage is TRBV30 and J usage is TRBJ2-2, with 7 bases matching TRBD2. Per the germline V gene, CDR1 is GTSNPN and CDR2 is SVGIG (reference sequence). The V and J ends lost 0 bases and 5 bases, in that order; junction bases with no gene match: 15. This CDR3 spans 18 amino acids. CDR3 nucleotides: TGTGCCTGGAGTGTTATCGCTAGCGGCCTTCAGACGACCGGGGAGCTGTTTTTT. Translating gives CAWSVIASGLQTTGELFF.

This clone occurred once. The chain uses TRBV30 and TRBJ1-2; D perhaps matches TRBD1 (5 bases). The V gene lost 2 bases and the J gene lost 7 bases, with 11 bases spanning the gap. Germline-derived CDR1 and CDR2 are GTSNPN and SVGIG (reference sequence). The CDR3 consists of 12 residues. The CDR3 sequence: CAWSPSRGGYTF. The CDR3 DNA is TGTGCCTGGAGTCCGTCAAGGGGTGGCTACACCTTC.

The chain is built from TRBV6-5 and TRBJ2-3, with D perhaps matching TRBD2 (5 bases). The CDR3 sequence is 15 residues long. CDR1 is MNHEY and CDR2 is SVGAGI in the germline V gene. Trimming pared 2 bases from V and 7 bases from J, leaving 16 bases between. For the CDR3, the DNA is TGTGCCAGCAGTTACGGTGGGAGAGAGCGAAATACGCAGTATTTT. Its protein is CASSYGGRERNTQYF.

The chain couples TRBV29-1 to TRBJ2-5; no reliable D call. Trimming stripped 1 base from V and 7 bases from J, with 7 bases between. The CDR3 runs to 11 residues. Germline V CDR1 and CDR2: SQVTM, ANQGSEA. The DNA of the CDR3 is TGCAGCGTTGAAGCGGAGCCGACCCAGTACTTC. Translated: CSVEAEPTQYF.

This chain joins TRBV13 and TRBJ1-4; D gene uncertain. V gave up 5 bases and J gave up 0 bases, with 10 bases separating them. The CDR3 contains 15 residues. CDR1 PRHDT and CDR2 FYEKMQ come from the germline V gene (reference sequence). Here the CDR3 DNA reads TGTGCCAGCAGCCCCCGACTTGCAACTAATGAAAAACTGTTTTTT. Translated, it gives CASSPRLATNEKLFF.

Turning to this clone: Germline and junction disagree at one end, which may indicate a read error. The chain carries TRBV5-1 and TRBJ1-1; no firm D call. The germline V gene encodes CDR1 SGHRS and CDR2 YFSETQ. This CDR3 comprises 13 residues. In DNA form, the CDR3 reads TGCGCCAGCAGCTTGGTCGGGAACCCTGAAGCTTTCTTT. It codes for CASSLVGNPEAFF.

The rearrangement uses TRBV7-9 and TRBJ2-5; D is unclear. This CDR3 is 13 amino acids long. V shed 5 bases and J shed 0 bases, with 7 bases lying between them. From germline, CDR1 is SEHNR and CDR2 FQNEAQ (reference sequence). In DNA form, the CDR3 reads TGTGCCAGCAGCCACCGGGACCAAGAGACCCAGTACTTC. It codes for CASSHRDQETQYF.

This chain joins TRBV18 and TRBJ1-1; D is undetermined. The germline CDR1 and CDR2 sequences are KGHSH and LQKENI. The V and J ends lost 2 bases and 3 bases respectively, with 10 bases between them. This CDR3 spans 14 amino acids. CDR3 amino acids: CASSPESGYTEAFF. For the CDR3, the DNA is TGTGCCAGCTCACCAGAGTCGGGTTACACTGAAGCTTTCTTT.

The chain couples TRBV19 to TRBJ1-2, with 7 bases matching TRBD1. V shed 5 bases and J 8 bases; nucleotides not matched to a gene: 8. Germline V lookup: CDR1 LNHDA, CDR2 SQIVND (reference sequence). The CDR3 contains 13 residues. CDR3 protein: CASSGVRGPGYTF. CDR3 bases: TGTGCCAGTAGTGGCGTTAGGGGGCCGGGCTACACCTTC.

V usage is TRBV27 and J usage is TRBJ1-6; D not resolved. This CDR3 is 18 amino acids long. Germline loops: CDR1 MNHEY, CDR2 SMNVEV (reference sequence). V shed 2 bases and J shed 0 bases, with 14 bases lying between them. The CDR3 reads CASSLTRSASSYNSPLHF. For the CDR3, the DNA is TGTGCCAGCAGTTTAACAAGGAGTGCGAGCTCCTATAATTCACCCCTCCACTTT.

This clone has a single count. J is TRBJ1-2 and V is TRBV10-2, with no clear D. Looked up from germline, CDR1 is WSHSY and CDR2 is SAAADI. This CDR3 has 16 residues. With 6 bases removed from V and 4 bases from J, the gap between germline ends came to 21 bases. In DNA form, the CDR3 reads TGCGCCAGCAGCCCCTCCTTTGTGGCGGGCACCTATGGCTACACCTTC. It codes for CASSPSFVAGTYGYTF.

V usage is TRBV18 and J usage is TRBJ1-5; 8 nucleotides line up with TRBD1. CDR1 KGHSH and CDR2 LQKENI come from the germline V gene. Germline trimming cut 3 bases from V and 6 bases from J; bases unmatched to any gene: 7. The CDR3 length is 15 residues. CDR3: CASSPAGGSGQPQHF. The CDR3 DNA follows: TGTGCCAGCTCACCCGCAGGGGGCAGTGGTCAGCCCCAGCATTTT.

The chain is built from TRBV13 and TRBJ1-1; tentative D call: TRBD1 (5 bases). This CDR3 has 14 amino acids. CDR1 PRHDT and CDR2 FYEKMQ come from the germline V gene (reference sequence). Trimming pared 6 bases from V and 3 bases from J, leaving 14 bases between. CDR3 residues: CASRPGKRDTEAFF. DNA for the CDR3: TGTGCCAGCAGGCCAGGGAAAAGGGACACTGAAGCTTTCTTT.

This clone was seen a handful of times. The chain recombines TRBV24-1 with TRBJ1-4; TRBD1 aligns across 8 bases. The CDR3 has 14 residues. J was trimmed by 7 bases and V by 4 bases; bases with no gene match: 4. Germline CDR1 is KGHDR and CDR2 is SFDVKD. Here the CDR3 reads CATSDSGQGEKLFF. CDR3 in DNA: TGTGCCACCAGTGACTCTGGACAGGGTGAAAAACTGTTTTTT.

This chain connects TRBV30 to TRBJ1-1, with TRBD1 identical over 8 bases. Trimming at V came to 5 bases and at J to 9 bases, leaving 5 bases not matched to a gene. This CDR3 has 11 residues. Per germline, CDR1 GTSNPN and CDR2 SVGIG (reference sequence). The CDR3 sequence: CAWLDRVKAFF. The CDR3 DNA reads as TGTGCCTGGCTGGACAGGGTGAAAGCTTTCTTT.

The V call is TRBV9, the J call TRBJ1-3; possible D gene TRBD1, 5 bases. Germline V lookup: CDR1 SGDLS, CDR2 YYNGEE. V dropped 0 bases and J dropped 0 bases, with 10 bases sitting between them. The length of the CDR3 is 16 residues. The CDR3 loop reads CASSVGRESSGNTIYF. DNA of the CDR3: TGTGCCAGCAGCGTAGGCAGGGAAAGCTCTGGAAACACCATATATTTT.

This clone was detected once. The gene calls are TRBV2 and TRBJ2-1, with TRBD1 as a possible D gene (6 bases). The CDR3 consists of 14 residues. The germline CDR1 and CDR2 sequences are SNHLY and FYNNEI. Trimming stripped 10 bases from V and 5 bases from J, with 18 bases between. CDR3 loop: CATRYLGADNEQFF. The CDR3 nucleotides read TGTGCCACAAGATATTTGGGGGCGGACAATGAGCAGTTCTTC. The variable domain in full, with the rest retrieved from reference TRBV2 and TRBJ2-1, is EPEVTQTPSHQVTQMGQEVILRCVPISNHLYFYWYRQILGQKVEFLVSFYNNEISEKSEIFDDQFSVERPDGSNFTLKIRSTKLEDSAMYFCATRYLGADNEQFFGPGTRLTVL.

This clone was recorded a few times. The chain links TRBV7-6 to TRBJ2-1, with D possibly TRBD2 on 5 matching bases. V dropped 1 base and J dropped 0 bases, with 7 bases sitting between them. Germline V gene data show CDR1 as SGHVS and CDR2 as FNYEAQ. This CDR3 is 15 amino acids long. In DNA form, the CDR3 reads TGTGCCAGCAGCTTAGAAGCGGTCTCCTACAATGAGCAGTTCTTC. Protein sequence: CASSLEAVSYNEQFF.

This chain links TRBV3-1 (or the pseudogene TRBV3-2) with TRBJ2-1, with 8 nucleotides matching TRBD2. V gave up 0 bases and J gave up 8 bases; unmatched junction bases: 9. Germline V gene lookup returns CDR1 LGHDT and CDR2 YNNKEL (reference sequence). The CDR3 is 16 amino acids. CDR3 DNA sequence: TGTGCCAGCAGCCAAGAGGTTACAATGACTAGCGATGAGCAGTTCTTC. As protein: CASSQEVTMTSDEQFF.